Listed below are T cell receptor beta chains from one sample, sequenced in a study of cytomegalovirus exposure and HLA in healthy donors. Some clones are missing from TCRdb's copy, which holds only in-frame ones; the method was immunoSEQ multiplex PCR. The sample shows some 100,000 clones, more than 80% of them seen only once. The sequenced sample consisted of PBMCs. Every receptor here comes from a man aged 25 to 40 in good health and CMV-seronegative. CDR3s include the opening cysteine and the closing phenylalanine or tryptophan. The D gene is left open where the match is weak. Part of the rows lack a size; the others show once, few, many or a class for expanded clones.

v_call: TRBV7-8
cdr3_length: 13
d_call: -
j_call: TRBJ2-7
clone_size: -
cdr3_aa: CASSLDREGEQYF
cdr3_nt: TGTGCCAGCAGCTTGGACAGGGAGGGTGAGCAGTACTTC

v_call: TRBV5-6
cdr3_length: 14
d_call: -
j_call: TRBJ1-1
clone_size: -
cdr3_aa: CASSFDTGNTEAFF
cdr3_nt: TGTGCCAGCAGCTTTGACACCGGGAACACTGAAGCTTTCTTT

v_call: TRBV19
cdr3_length: 15
d_call: TRBD2
j_call: TRBJ2-1
clone_size: -
cdr3_aa: CASGSSRGGWNEQFF
cdr3_nt: TGTGCCAGCGGGAGTTCGCGGGGGGGCTGGAATGAGCAGTTCTTC

v_call: TRBV29-1
cdr3_length: 13
d_call: -
j_call: TRBJ2-4
clone_size: -
cdr3_aa: CSVESDGGNIQYF
cdr3_nt: TGCAGCGTCGAGAGCGACGGGGGAAACATTCAGTACTTC

v_call: TRBV5-1
cdr3_length: 16
d_call: TRBD1
j_call: TRBJ1-2
clone_size: few
cdr3_aa: CASSQGTGGQNYGYTF
cdr3_nt: TGCGCCAGCAGCCAAGGGACAGGGGGTCAAAACTATGGCTACACCTTC

v_call: TRBV19
cdr3_length: 16
d_call: -
j_call: TRBJ2-1
clone_size: -
cdr3_aa: CASSSTSPSSYNEQFF
cdr3_nt: TGTGCCAGTAGTTCTACTAGCCCCAGCTCCTACAATGAGCAGTTCTTC

v_call: TRBV11-2
cdr3_length: 15
d_call: TRBD1
j_call: TRBJ1-4
clone_size: -
cdr3_aa: CASSLVAGGGEKLFF
cdr3_nt: TGTGCCAGCAGCTTAGTGGCAGGGGGAGGAGAAAAACTGTTTTTT

v_call: TRBV4-3
cdr3_length: 14
d_call: -
j_call: TRBJ2-1
clone_size: -
cdr3_aa: CASSQDEGLNEQFF
cdr3_nt: TGCGCCAGCAGCCAAGATGAGGGATTAAATGAGCAGTTCTTC

v_call: TRBV7-8
cdr3_length: 14
d_call: -
j_call: TRBJ2-7
clone_size: -
cdr3_aa: CASSLVFSFDEQYF
cdr3_nt: TGTGCCAGCAGCTTAGTTTTCAGTTTCGACGAGCAGTACTTC

v_call: TRBV2
cdr3_length: 14
d_call: -
j_call: TRBJ2-7
clone_size: few
cdr3_aa: CASSVYQGPYEQYF
cdr3_nt: TGTGCCAGCAGTGTGTATCAGGGGCCATACGAGCAGTACTTC

v_call: TRBV6-1
cdr3_length: 14
d_call: -
j_call: TRBJ1-5
clone_size: -
cdr3_aa: CASTPGGSNQPQHF
cdr3_nt: TGTGCCAGCACCCCGGGGGGGAGCAATCAGCCCCAGCATTTT

v_call: TRBV5-4
cdr3_length: 14
d_call: -
j_call: TRBJ2-3
clone_size: few
cdr3_aa: CASSGASGADTQYF
cdr3_nt: TGTGCCAGCAGCGGGGCAAGTGGCGCAGATACGCAGTATTTT

v_call: TRBV2
cdr3_length: 15
d_call: TRBD1
j_call: TRBJ1-1
clone_size: -
cdr3_aa: CASSEGQGTNTEAFF
cdr3_nt: TGTGCCAGCAGTGAGGGACAGGGGACGAACACTGAAGCTTTCTTT

v_call: TRBV7-2
cdr3_length: 12
d_call: -
j_call: TRBJ1-1
clone_size: -
cdr3_aa: CASSLRVSEAFF
cdr3_nt: TGTGCCAGCAGCCTCAGGGTATCTGAAGCTTTCTTT

v_call: TRBV2
cdr3_length: 12
d_call: TRBD1
j_call: TRBJ2-7
clone_size: -
cdr3_aa: CASRLDRDEQYF
cdr3_nt: TGTGCCAGCAGATTGGACAGGGACGAGCAGTACTTC

v_call: TRBV2
cdr3_length: 10
d_call: -
j_call: TRBJ2-1
clone_size: -
cdr3_aa: CASIVEEQFF
cdr3_nt: TGTGCCAGCATTGTAGAGGAGCAGTTCTTC

v_call: TRBV6-5
cdr3_length: 15
d_call: -
j_call: TRBJ1-5
clone_size: few
cdr3_aa: CASSYSRAQFQPQHF
cdr3_nt: TGTGCCAGCAGTTACTCGAGGGCCCAGTTTCAGCCCCAGCATTTT

v_call: TRBV14
cdr3_length: 17
d_call: TRBD1
j_call: TRBJ2-3
clone_size: -
cdr3_aa: CASSRRAGTGITDTQYF
cdr3_nt: TGTGCCAGCAGCCGACGCGCCGGGACAGGAATCACAGATACGCAGTATTTT

v_call: TRBV9
cdr3_length: 11
d_call: TRBD1
j_call: TRBJ2-7
clone_size: -
cdr3_aa: CASGTAYEQYF
cdr3_nt: TGTGCCAGCGGGACAGCCTACGAGCAGTACTTC

v_call: TRBV7-6
cdr3_length: 14
d_call: -
j_call: TRBJ1-2
clone_size: -
cdr3_aa: CASSLPGQTNGYTF
cdr3_nt: TGTGCCAGCAGCTTACCCGGACAGACCAATGGCTACACCTTC

v_call: TRBV9
cdr3_length: 18
d_call: TRBD2
j_call: TRBJ2-7
clone_size: -
cdr3_aa: CASSVGPSGYLSSYEQYF
cdr3_nt: TGTGCCAGCAGCGTAGGTCCTAGCGGATACCTCTCCTCCTACGAGCAGTACTTC

v_call: TRBV5-1
cdr3_length: 14
d_call: -
j_call: TRBJ1-5
clone_size: -
cdr3_aa: CASSLDSPNQPQHF
cdr3_nt: TGCGCCAGCAGTCTGGACAGCCCTAATCAGCCCCAGCATTTT

v_call: TRBV27
cdr3_length: 13
d_call: TRBD2
j_call: TRBJ2-7
clone_size: -
cdr3_aa: CASSYGGSYEQYF
cdr3_nt: TGTGCCAGCAGTTACGGGGGGTCCTACGAGCAGTACTTC

v_call: TRBV14
cdr3_length: 18
d_call: TRBD2
j_call: TRBJ2-2
clone_size: -
cdr3_aa: CASRPGLAGAWNTGELFF
cdr3_nt: TGTGCCAGCAGACCCGGACTAGCGGGAGCCTGGAACACCGGGGAGCTGTTTTTT